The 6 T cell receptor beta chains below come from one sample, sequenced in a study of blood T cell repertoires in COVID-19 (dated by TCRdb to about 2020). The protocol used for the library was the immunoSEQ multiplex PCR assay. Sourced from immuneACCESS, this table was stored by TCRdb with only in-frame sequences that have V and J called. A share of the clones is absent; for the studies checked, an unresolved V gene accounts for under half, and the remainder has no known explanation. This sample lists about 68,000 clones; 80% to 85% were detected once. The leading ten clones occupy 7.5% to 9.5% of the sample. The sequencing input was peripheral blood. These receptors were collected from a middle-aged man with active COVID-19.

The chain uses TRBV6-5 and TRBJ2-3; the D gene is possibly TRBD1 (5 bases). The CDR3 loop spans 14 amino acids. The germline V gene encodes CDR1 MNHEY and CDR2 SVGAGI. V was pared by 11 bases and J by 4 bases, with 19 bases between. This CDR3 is CASRQRRAADTQYF. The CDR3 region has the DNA TGTGCCTCCCGTCAGCGCAGGGCAGCAGATACGCAGTATTTT.

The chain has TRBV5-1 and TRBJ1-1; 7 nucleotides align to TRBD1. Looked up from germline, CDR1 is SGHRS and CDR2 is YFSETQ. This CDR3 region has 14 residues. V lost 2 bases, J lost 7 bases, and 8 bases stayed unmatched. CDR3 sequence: CASSFGGGFSEAFF. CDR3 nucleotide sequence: TGCGCCAGCAGCTTCGGAGGGGGCTTCAGTGAAGCTTTCTTT.

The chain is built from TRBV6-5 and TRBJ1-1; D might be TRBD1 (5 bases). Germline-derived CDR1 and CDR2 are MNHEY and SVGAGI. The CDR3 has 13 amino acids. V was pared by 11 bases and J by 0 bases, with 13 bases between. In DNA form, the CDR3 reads TGTGCCGTCACAGGACGGGTGAACACTGAAGCTTTCTTT. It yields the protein CAVTGRVNTEAFF.

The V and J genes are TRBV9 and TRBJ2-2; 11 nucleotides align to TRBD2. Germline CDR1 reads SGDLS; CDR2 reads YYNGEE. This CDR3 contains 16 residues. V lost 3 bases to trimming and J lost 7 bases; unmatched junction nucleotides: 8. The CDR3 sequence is CASSATSGSGFGELFF. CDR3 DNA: TGTGCCAGCAGCGCCACTAGCGGGAGTGGTTTCGGGGAGCTGTTTTTT.

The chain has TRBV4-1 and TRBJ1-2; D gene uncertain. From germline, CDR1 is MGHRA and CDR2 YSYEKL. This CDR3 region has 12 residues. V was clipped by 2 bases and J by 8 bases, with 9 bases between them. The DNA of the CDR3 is TGCGCCAGCAGCCAACGTAGTTGGGGCTACACCTTC. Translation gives CASSQRSWGYTF.

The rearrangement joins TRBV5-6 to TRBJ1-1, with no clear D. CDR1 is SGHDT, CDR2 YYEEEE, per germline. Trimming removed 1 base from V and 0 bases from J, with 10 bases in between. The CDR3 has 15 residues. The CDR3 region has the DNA TGTGCCAGCAGCTTGAGCCAAAAACTGAACACTGAAGCTTTCTTT. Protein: CASSLSQKLNTEAFF.